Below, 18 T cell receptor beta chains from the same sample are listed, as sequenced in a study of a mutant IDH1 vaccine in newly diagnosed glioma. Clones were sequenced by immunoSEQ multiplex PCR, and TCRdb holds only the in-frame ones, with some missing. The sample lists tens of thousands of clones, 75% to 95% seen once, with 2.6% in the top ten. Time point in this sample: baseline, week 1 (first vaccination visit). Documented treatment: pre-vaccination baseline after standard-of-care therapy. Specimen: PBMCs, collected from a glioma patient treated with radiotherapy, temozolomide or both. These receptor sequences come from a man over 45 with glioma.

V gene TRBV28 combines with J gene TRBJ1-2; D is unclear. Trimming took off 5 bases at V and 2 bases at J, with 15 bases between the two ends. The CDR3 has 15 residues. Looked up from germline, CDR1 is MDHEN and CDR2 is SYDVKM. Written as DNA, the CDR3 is TGTGCCAGCAGTCGACGGTCGGACTGGAACTATGGCTACACCTTC. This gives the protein CASSRRSDWNYGYTF.

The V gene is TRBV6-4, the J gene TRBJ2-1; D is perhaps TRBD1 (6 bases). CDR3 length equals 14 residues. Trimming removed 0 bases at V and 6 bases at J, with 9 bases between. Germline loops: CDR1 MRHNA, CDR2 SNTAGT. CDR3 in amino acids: CASSDSVGGNEQFF. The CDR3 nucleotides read TGTGCCAGCAGTGACTCAGTAGGGGGCAATGAGCAGTTCTTC.

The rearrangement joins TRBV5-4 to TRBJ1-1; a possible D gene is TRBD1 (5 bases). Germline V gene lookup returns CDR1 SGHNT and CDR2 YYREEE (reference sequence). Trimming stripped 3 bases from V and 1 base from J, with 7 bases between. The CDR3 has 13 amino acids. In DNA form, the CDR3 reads TGTGCCAGCAGCTCGACAGCGAACACTGAAGCTTTCTTT. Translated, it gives CASSSTANTEAFF.

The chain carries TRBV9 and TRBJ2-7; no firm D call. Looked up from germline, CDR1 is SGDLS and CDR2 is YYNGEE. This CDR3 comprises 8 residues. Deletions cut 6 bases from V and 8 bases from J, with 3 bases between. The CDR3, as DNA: TGTGCCAGCACGCAGCAGTACTTC. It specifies CASTQQYF. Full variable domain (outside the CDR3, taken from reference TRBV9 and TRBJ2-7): DSGVTQTPKHLITATGQRVTLRCSPRSGDLSVYWYQQSLDQGLQFLIQYYNGEERAKGNILERFSAQQFPDLHSELNLSSLELGDSALYFCASTQQYFGPGTRLTVT.

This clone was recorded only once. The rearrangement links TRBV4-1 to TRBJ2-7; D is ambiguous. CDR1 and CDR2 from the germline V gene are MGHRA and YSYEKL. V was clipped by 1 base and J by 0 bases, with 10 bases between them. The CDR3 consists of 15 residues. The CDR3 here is CASSQVALSSYEQYF. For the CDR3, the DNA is TGCGCCAGCAGCCAAGTGGCTTTAAGCTCCTACGAGCAGTACTTC.

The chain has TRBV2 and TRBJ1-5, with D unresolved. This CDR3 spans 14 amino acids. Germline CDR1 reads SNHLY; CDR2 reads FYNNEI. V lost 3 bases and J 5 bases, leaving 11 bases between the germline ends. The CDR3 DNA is TGTGCCAGCAGTGACTCGGGATCTTATCAGCCCCAGCATTTT. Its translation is CASSDSGSYQPQHF.

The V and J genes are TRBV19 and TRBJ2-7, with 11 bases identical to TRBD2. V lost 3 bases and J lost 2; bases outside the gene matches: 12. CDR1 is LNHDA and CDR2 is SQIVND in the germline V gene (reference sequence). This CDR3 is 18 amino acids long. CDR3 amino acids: CASSIWATGTSGTYEQYF. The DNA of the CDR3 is TGTGCCAGTAGTATTTGGGCAACCGGGACTAGCGGTACCTACGAGCAGTACTTC.

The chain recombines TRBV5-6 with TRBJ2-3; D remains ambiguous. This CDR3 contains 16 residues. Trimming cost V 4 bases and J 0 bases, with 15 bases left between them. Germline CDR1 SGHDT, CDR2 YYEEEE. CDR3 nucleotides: TGTGCCAGCAGCCGGACGGGCGCCGCTAGCACAGATACGCAGTATTTT. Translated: CASSRTGAASTDTQYF.

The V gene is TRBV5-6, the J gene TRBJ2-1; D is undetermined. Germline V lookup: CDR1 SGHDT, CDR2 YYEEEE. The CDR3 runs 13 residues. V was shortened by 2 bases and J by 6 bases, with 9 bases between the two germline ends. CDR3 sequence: CASSFPSPNEQFF. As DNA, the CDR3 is TGTGCCAGCAGCTTTCCCTCACCCAATGAGCAGTTCTTC.

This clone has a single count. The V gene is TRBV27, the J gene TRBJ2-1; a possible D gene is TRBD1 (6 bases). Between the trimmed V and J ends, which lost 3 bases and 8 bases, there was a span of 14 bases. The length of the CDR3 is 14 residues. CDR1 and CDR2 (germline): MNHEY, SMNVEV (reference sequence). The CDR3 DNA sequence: TGTGCCAGCAGTTTGGCAGCAGGGGCCGATGAGCAGTTCTTC. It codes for CASSLAAGADEQFF.

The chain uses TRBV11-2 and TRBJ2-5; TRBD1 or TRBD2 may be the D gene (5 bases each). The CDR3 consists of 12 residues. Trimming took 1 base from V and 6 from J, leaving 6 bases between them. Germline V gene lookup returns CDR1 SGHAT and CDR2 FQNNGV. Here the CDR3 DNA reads TGTGCCAGCAGCTTAGCGGGGCAGACCCAGTACTTC. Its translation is CASSLAGQTQYF.

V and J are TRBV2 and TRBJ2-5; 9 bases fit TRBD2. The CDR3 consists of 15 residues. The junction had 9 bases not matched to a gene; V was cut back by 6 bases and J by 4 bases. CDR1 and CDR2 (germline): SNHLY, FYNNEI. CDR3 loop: CASRFTLTSGETQYF. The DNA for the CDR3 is TGTGCCAGCAGGTTTACCCTGACTAGCGGAGAGACCCAGTACTTC. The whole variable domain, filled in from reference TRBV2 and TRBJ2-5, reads EPEVTQTPSHQVTQMGQEVILRCVPISNHLYFYWYRQILGQKVEFLVSFYNNEISEKSEIFDDQFSVERPDGSNFTLKIRSTKLEDSAMYFCASRFTLTSGETQYFGPGTRLLVL.

CDR3: CASSLNRGEKLFF. The CDR3 coding sequence is TGTGCCAGCAGCTTAAACCGAGGGGAAAAACTGTTTTTT. The chain employs TRBV7-2 and TRBJ1-4; D ambiguous. This CDR3 is 13 amino acids long. The germline V gene has CDR1 SGHTA and CDR2 FQGNSA. V lost 2 bases, J lost 8 bases, and 9 bases lay in between.

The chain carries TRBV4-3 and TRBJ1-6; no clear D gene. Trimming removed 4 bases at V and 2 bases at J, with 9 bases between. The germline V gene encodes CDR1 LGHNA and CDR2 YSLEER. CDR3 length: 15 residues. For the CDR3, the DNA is TGCGCCAGCAGCCCCAGCGCCGCCTATAATTCACCCCTCCACTTT. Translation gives CASSPSAAYNSPLHF.

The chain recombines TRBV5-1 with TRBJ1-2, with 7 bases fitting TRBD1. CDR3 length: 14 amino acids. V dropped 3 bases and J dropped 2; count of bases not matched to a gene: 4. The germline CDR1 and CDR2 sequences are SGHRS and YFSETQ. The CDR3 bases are TGCGCCAGCAGCTACGACAGGGCCAACTATGGCTACACCTTC. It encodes CASSYDRANYGYTF. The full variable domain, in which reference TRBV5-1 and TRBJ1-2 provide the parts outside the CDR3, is KAGVTQTPRYLIKTRGQQVTLSCSPISGHRSVSWYQQTPGQGLQFLFEYFSETQRNKGNFPGRFSGRQFSNSRSEMNVSTLELGDSALYLCASSYDRANYGYTFGSGTRLTVV.

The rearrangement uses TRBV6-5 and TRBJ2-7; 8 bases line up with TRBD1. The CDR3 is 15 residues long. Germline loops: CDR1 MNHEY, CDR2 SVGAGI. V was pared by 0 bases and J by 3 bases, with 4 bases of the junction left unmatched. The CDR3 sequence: CASSYSITGGYEQYF. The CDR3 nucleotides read TGTGCCAGCAGTTACTCGATCACAGGGGGCTACGAGCAGTACTTC.

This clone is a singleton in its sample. CDR3 loop: CASSGAHEADEQYF. CDR3 nucleotides: TGTGCCAGCTCAGGGGCACATGAGGCTGACGAGCAGTACTTC. The chain carries TRBV18 and TRBJ2-7; D is possibly TRBD1 (5 bases). Germline V gene data show CDR1 as KGHSH and CDR2 as LQKENI. The CDR3 has 14 residues. The V end lost 5 bases, the J end lost 5 bases, and 16 bases lay between the germline ends.

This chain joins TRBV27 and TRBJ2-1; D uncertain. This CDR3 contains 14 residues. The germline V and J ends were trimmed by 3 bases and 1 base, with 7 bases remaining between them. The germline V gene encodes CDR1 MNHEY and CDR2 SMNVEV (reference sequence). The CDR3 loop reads CASSLGSSYNEQFF. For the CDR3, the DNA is TGTGCCAGCAGTTTGGGGTCTTCCTACAATGAGCAGTTCTTC.